Sequencing of this T cell receptor (beta chain) was carried out in a study of T cell responses to AZD1222 COVID-19 vaccine. CDR3 length: 18 amino acids. In germline, CDR1 is LGHNA, CDR2 YNFKEQ. V was clipped by 3 bases and J by 1 base; unmatched bases: 4. Method: immunoSEQ multiplex PCR; TCRdb's copy keeps in-frame clones and lacks some. This table has 95,000 to 150,000 clones, about 87% appearing once. The chain has TRBV4-2 and TRBJ2-2; 14 bases are a match to TRBD2. The source is an adult in good health. The sample here was peripheral blood, taken on day 0 of AZD1222 vaccination. For the CDR3, the DNA is TGTGCCAGCAGCCACCCCGGGACTAGCGGGGGGAACACCGGGGAGCTGTTTTTT. It encodes CASSHPGTSGGNTGELFF.